This TCR beta chain was observed in a study of blood T cell repertoires in COVID-19. At the level of the study: The United States, Italy and Spain supplied acute and convalescent COVID-19 samples. T cells, B-cell-depleted T cells, or PBMCs provided the cDNA or gDNA that served as material.

The authors' processing: Quantification of nucleated cells was approximated via reference gene primer amplification. The repertoire was sequenced with immunoSEQ multiplex PCR; TCRdb's copy has only in-frame clones and lacks some. The V and J calls and clone size come from that table; D and trimming were worked out from the DNA. This sample has some 410,000 clones, with roughly 90% found just once. Germline-derived CDR1 and CDR2 are SGHRS and YFSETQ. The CDR3 spans 17 residues. The V and J ends lost 0 bases and 5 bases, in that order; junction bases with no gene match: 10. The J gene is TRBJ2-5, the V gene TRBV5-1; TRBD2 agrees at 10 bases. This receptor was taken from a woman in her 30s with acute COVID-19. Sample: PBMCs or T cells enriched from blood (not recorded which). CDR3 region: CASSLGASGGAGETQYF. The CDR3 DNA reads TGCGCCAGCAGCTTGGGTGCTAGCGGGGGCGCGGGGGAGACCCAGTACTTC.